This T cell receptor (beta chain) comes out of a study of blood T cell repertoires in COVID-19. Study as a whole: From T cells, B-cell-depleted T cells, or PBMCs came the material, which was cDNA or gDNA.

The CDR3 consists of 13 residues. V was pared by 4 bases and J by 4 bases, with 1 base of the junction left unmatched. Germline V lookup: CDR1 SNHLY, CDR2 FYNNEI. Enrolled through a virtual design, the participants were between about 18 and 100 years of age and came from 24 US areas. The method was immunoSEQ multiplex PCR; TCRdb's version includes in-frame clones alone and lacks a portion of them. Of approximately 150,000 clones in the sample, roughly 81% are singletons; the top ten hold approximately 3%. The TCR originated in a woman aged 45-60 years with acute COVID-19. Sequencing used PBMCs or T cells enriched from blood (not recorded which). The chain joins TRBV2 to TRBJ1-2; TRBD1 agrees at 9 bases. This CDR3 is CASSGDRAYGYTF. As DNA, the CDR3 is TGTGCCAGCAGTGGGGACAGGGCCTATGGCTACACCTTC.